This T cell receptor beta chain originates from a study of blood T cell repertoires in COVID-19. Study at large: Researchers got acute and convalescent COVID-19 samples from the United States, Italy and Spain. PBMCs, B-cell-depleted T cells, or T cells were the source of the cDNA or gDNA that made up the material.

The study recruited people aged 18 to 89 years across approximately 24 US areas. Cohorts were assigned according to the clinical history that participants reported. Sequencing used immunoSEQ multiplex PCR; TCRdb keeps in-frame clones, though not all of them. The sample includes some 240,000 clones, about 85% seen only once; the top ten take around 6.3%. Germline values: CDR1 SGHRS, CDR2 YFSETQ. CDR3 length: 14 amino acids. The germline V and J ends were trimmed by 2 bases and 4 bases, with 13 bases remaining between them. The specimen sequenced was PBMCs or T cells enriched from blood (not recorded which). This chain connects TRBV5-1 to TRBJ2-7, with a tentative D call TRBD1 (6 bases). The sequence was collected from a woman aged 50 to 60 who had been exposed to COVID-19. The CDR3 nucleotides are TGCGCCAGCAGCTTCTGGCAAGGGGGATACGAGCAGTACTTC. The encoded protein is CASSFWQGGYEQYF.